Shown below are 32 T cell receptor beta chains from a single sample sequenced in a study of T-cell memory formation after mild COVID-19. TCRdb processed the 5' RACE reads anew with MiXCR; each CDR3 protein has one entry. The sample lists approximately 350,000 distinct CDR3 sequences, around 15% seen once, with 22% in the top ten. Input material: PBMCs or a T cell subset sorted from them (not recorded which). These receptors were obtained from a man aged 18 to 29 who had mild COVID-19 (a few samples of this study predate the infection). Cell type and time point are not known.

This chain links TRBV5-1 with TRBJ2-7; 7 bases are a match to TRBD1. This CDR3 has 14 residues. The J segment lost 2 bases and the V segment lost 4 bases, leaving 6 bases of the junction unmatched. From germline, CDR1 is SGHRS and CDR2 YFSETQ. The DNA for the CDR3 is TGCGCCAGCAGCCCTAGGACAGGCCCCTACGAGCAGTACGTC. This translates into CASSPRTGPYEQYV.

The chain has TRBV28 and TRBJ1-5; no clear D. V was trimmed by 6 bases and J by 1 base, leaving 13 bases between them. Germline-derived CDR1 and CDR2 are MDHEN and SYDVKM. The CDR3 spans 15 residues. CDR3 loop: CASSSGYGSNQPQHF. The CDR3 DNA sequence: TGTGCCAGCAGCTCGGGGTACGGAAGCAATCAGCCCCAGCATTTT.

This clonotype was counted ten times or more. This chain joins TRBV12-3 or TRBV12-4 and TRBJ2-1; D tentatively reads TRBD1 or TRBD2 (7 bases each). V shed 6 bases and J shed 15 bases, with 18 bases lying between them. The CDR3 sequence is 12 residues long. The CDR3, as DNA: TGTGCCAGCAGCAACTGGGAGGGGGCCTTGTTCTTC. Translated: CASSNWEGALFF.

CDR3 sequence reads: CASHSHRNEQFF. CDR3 in DNA: TGCGCCAGCCACAGTCACCGCAATGAGCAGTTCTTC. The rearrangement uses TRBV5-1 and TRBJ2-1, with no clear D. The CDR3 is 12 residues long. Germline CDR1 and CDR2: SGHRS and YFSETQ. The V end was cut by 7 bases, the J end by 6 bases, with 11 bases between.

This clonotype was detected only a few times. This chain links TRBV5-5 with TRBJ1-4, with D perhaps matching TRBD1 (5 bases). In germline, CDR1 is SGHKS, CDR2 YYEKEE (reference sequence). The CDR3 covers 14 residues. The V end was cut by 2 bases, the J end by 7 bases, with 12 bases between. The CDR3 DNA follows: TGTGCCAGCAGCTTCCCCAGGGAGCCTGAAAAACTGTTTTTT. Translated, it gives CASSFPREPEKLFF. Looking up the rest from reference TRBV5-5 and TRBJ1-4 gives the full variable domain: DAGVTQSPTHLIKTRGQQVTLRCSPISGHKSVSWYQQVLGQGPQFIFQYYEKEERGRGNFPDRFSARQFPNYSSELNVNALLLGDSALYLCASSFPREPEKLFFGSGTQLSVL.

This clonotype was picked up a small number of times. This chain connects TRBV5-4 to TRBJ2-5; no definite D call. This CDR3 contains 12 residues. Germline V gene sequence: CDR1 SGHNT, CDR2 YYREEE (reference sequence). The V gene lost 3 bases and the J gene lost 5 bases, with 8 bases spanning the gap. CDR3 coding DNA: TGTGCCAGCAGCTCCGGGTGGGAGACCCAGTACTTC. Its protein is CASSSGWETQYF.

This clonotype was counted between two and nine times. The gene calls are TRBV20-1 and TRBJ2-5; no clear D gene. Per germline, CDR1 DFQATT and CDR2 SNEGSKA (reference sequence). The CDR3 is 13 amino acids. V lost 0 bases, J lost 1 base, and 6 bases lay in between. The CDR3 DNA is TGCAGTGCTAGAGATGTGGGCCAAGAGACCCAGTACTTC. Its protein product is CSARDVGQETQYF.

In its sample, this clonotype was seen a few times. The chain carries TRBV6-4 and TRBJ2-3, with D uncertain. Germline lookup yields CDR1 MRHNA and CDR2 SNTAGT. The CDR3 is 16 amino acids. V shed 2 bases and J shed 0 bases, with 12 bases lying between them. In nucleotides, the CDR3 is TGTGCCAGCAGTGACACCCCAGGAGCTAGCACAGATACGCAGTATTTT. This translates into CASSDTPGASTDTQYF.

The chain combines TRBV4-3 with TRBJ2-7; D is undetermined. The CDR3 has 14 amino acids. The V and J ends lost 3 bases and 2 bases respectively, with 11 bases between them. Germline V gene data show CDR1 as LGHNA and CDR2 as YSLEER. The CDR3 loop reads CASSQNPATYEQYF. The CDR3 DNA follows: TGCGCCAGCAGCCAGAACCCGGCTACCTACGAGCAGTACTTC.

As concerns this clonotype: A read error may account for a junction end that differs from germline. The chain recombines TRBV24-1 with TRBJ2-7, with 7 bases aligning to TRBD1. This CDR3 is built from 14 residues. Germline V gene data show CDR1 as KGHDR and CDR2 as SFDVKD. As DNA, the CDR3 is TGTGCCACCAGTGATAAACCCCCTTACAGGGGTAGGATCTTC. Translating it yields CATSDKPPYRGRIF.

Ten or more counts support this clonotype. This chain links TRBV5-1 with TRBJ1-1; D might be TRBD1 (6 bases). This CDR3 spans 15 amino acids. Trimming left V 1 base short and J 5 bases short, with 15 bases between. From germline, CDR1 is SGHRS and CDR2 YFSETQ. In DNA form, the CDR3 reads TGCGCCAGCAGCTTGAATGGGGGCTCAGAAACTGAAGCTTTCTTT. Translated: CASSLNGGSETEAFF.

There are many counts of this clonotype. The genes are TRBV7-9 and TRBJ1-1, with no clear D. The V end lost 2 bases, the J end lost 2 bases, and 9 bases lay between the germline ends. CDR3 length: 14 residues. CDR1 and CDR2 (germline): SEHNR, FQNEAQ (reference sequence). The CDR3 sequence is CASSLTQINTEAFF. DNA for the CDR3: TGTGCCAGCAGCTTAACACAGATAAACACTGAAGCTTTCTTT.

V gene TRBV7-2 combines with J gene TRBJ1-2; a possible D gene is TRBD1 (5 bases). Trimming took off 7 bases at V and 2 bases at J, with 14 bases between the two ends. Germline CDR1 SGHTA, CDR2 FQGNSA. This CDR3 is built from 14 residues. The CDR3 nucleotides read TGTGCCAGCACCGAGATGGGGCAGAACTATGGCTACACCTTC. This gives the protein CASTEMGQNYGYTF.

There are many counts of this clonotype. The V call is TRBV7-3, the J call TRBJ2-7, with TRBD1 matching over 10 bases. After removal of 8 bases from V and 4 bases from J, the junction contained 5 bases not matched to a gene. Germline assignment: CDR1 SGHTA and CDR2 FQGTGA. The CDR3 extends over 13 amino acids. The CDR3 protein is CASSGTGEYEQYF. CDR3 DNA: TGTGCCAGCTCCGGGACAGGGGAGTACGAGCAGTACTTC. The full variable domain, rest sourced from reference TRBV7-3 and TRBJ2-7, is GAGVSQTPSNKVTEKGKYVELRCDPISGHTALYWYRQSLGQGPEFLIYFQGTGAADDSGLPNDRFFAVRPEGSVSTLKIQRTERGDSAVYLCASSGTGEYEQYFGPGTRLTVT.

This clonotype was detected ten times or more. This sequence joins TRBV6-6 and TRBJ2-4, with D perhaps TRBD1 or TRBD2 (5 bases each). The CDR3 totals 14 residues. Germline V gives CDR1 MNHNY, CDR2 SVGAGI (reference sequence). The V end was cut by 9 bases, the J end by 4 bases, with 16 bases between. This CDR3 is CASQPRDGKNIQYF. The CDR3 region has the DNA TGTGCCAGTCAACCCCGGGACGGTAAAAACATTCAGTACTTC.

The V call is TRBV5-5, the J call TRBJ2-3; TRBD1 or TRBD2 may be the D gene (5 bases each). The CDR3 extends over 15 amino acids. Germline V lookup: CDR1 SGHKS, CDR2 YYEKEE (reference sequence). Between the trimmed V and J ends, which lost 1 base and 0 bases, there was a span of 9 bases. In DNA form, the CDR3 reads TGTGCCAGCAGCTTGACCGGGGACAGCACAGATACGCAGTATTTT. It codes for CASSLTGDSTDTQYF.

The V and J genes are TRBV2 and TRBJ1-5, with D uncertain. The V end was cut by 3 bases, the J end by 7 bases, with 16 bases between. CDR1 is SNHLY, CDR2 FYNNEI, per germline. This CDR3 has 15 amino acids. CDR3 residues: CASSDLNPSGQPQHF. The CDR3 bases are TGTGCCAGCAGTGATTTAAACCCGTCAGGCCAGCCCCAGCATTTT.

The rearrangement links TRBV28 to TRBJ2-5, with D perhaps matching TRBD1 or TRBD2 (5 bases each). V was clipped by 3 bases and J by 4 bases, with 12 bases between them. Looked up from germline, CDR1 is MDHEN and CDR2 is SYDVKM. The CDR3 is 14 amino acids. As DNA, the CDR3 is TGTGCCAGCAGTTTGTTTGGGGCGGGAGAGACCCAGTACTTC. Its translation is CASSLFGAGETQYF.

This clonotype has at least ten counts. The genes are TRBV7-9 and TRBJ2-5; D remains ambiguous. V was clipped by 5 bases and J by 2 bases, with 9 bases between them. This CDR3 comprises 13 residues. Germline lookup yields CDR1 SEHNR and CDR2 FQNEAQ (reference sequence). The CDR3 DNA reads TGTGCCAGCAGCATCCGGGCACAAGAGACCCAGTACTTC. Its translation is CASSIRAQETQYF.

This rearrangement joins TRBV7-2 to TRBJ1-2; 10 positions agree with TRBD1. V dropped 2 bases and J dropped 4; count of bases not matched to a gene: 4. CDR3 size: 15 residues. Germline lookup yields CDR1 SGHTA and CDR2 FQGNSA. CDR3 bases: TGTGCCAGCAGCTTACAAGGACAGGGGGGCTATGGCTACACCTTC. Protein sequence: CASSLQGQGGYGYTF.

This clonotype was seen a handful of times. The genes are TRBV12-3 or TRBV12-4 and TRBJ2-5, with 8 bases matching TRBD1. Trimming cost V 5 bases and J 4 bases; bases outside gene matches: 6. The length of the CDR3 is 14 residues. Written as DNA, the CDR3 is TGTGCCAGCAGTCCAGGGGGCAGAGGAGAGACCCAGTACTTC. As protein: CASSPGGRGETQYF.

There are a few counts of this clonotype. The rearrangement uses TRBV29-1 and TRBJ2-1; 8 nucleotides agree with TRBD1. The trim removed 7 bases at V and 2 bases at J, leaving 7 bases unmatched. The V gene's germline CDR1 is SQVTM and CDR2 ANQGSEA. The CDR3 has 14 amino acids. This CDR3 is CSGAGGYTYNEQFF. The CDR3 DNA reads TGCAGCGGTGCAGGGGGCTATACCTACAATGAGCAGTTCTTC.

As DNA, the CDR3 is TGTGCCAGCAGCTCCGGAGGGCAAGCCTACGAGCAGTACTTC. Amino acids: CASSSGGQAYEQYF. This chain links TRBV6-6 with TRBJ2-7; D is perhaps TRBD2 (6 bases). Looked up from germline, CDR1 is MNHNY and CDR2 is SVGAGI (reference sequence). Trimming removed 6 bases at V and 2 bases at J, with 14 bases between. This CDR3 is built from 14 residues.

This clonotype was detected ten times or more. CDR3 DNA sequence: TGTGCCAGCATCATTTGGGGCAGGGGTACCACAGATACGCAGTATTTT. This codes for CASIIWGRGTTDTQYF. The chain links TRBV6-1 to TRBJ2-3, with D possibly being TRBD1 (6 bases). Germline loops: CDR1 MNHNS, CDR2 SASEGT. The ends were cut back, 7 bases at V and 2 bases at J, with 19 bases in the middle. This CDR3 comprises 16 residues.

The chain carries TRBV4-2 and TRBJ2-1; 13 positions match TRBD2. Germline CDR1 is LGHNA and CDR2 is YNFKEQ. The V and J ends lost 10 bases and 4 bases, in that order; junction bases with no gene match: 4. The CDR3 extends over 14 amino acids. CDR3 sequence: CAIGTSGEYNEQFF. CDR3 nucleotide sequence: TGTGCCATCGGGACTAGCGGGGAATACAATGAGCAGTTCTTC.

Here the CDR3 DNA reads TGTGCCAGCAGCCAGGGGGGGGGGTCACAGAACACTGAAGCTTTCTTT. It yields the protein CASSQGGGSQNTEAFF. The chain employs TRBV5-4 and TRBJ1-1, with 7 positions matching TRBD1. V lost 4 bases and J lost 1; bases outside the gene matches: 10. This CDR3 is built from 16 residues. Germline assignment: CDR1 SGHNT and CDR2 YYREEE (reference sequence).

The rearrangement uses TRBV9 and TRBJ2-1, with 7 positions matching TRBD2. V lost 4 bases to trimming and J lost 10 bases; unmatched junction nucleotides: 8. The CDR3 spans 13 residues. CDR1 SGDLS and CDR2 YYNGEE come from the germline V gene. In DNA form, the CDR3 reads TGTGCCAGCAGCCCGATGACTAGCCGGGAGCAGTTCTTC. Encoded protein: CASSPMTSREQFF. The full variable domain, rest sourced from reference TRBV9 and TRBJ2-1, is DSGVTQTPKHLITATGQRVTLRCSPRSGDLSVYWYQQSLDQGLQFLIQYYNGEERAKGNILERFSAQQFPDLHSELNLSSLELGDSALYFCASSPMTSREQFFGPGTRLTVL.

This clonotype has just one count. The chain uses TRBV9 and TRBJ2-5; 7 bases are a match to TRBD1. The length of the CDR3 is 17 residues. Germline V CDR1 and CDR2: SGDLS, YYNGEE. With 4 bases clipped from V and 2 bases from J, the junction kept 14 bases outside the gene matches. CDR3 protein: CASSSRAQGPGQETQYF. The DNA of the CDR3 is TGTGCCAGCAGCTCTAGAGCACAGGGGCCAGGGCAAGAGACCCAGTACTTC. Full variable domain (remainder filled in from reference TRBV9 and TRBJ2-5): DSGVTQTPKHLITATGQRVTLRCSPRSGDLSVYWYQQSLDQGLQFLIQYYNGEERAKGNILERFSAQQFPDLHSELNLSSLELGDSALYFCASSSRAQGPGQETQYFGPGTRLLVL.

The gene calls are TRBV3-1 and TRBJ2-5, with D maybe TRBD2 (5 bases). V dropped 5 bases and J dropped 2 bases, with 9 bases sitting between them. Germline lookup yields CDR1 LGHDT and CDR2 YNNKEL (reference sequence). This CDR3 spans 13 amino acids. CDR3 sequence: CASSEDWQETQYF. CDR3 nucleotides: TGTGCCAGCAGCGAGGACTGGCAAGAGACCCAGTACTTC.

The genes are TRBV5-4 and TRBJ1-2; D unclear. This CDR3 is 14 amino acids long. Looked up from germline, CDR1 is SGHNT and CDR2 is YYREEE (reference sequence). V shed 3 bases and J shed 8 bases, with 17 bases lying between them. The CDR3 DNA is TGTGCCAGCAGCTACGTAGGTGCGGTCAGCGGCTACACCTTC. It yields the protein CASSYVGAVSGYTF.

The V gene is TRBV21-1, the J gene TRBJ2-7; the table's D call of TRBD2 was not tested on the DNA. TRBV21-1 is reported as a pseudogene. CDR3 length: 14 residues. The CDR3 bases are TGTGCCAGCAGCAAAGGGTCTAGCGAAATCGAGCAGTACGTC. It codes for CASSKGSSEIEQYV.

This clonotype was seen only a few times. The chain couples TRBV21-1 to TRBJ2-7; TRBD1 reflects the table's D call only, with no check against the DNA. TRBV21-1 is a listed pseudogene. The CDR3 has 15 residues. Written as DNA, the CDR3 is TGTGCCAGCAGCACCCCCCGGGACAGAAACTACGAGCAGTACGTC. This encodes CASSTPRDRNYEQYV.